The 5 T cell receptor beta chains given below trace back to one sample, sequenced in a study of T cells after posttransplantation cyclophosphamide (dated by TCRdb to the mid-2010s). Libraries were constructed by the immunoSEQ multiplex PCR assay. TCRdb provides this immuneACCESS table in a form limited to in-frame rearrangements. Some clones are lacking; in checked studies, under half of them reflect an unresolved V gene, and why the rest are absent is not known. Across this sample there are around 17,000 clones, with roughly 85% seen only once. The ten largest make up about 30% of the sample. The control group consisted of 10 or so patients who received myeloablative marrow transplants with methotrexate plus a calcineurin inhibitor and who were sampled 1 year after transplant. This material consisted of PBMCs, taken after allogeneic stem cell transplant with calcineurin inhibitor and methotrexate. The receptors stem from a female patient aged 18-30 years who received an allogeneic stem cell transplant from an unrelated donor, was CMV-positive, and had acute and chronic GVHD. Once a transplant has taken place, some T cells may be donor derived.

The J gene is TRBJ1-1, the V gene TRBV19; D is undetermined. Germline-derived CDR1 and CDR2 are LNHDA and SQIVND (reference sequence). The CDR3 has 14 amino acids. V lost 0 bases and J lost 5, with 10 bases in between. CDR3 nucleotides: TGTGCCAGTAGTATAGATAAGGGAGGTACTGAAGCTTTCTTT. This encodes CASSIDKGGTEAFF.

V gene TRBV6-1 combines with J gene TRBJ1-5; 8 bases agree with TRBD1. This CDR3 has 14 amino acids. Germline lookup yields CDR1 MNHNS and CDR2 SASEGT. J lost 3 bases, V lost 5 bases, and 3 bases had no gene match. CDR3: CASSQDRVNQPQHF. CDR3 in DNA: TGTGCCAGCAGTCAGGACAGGGTCAATCAGCCCCAGCATTTT.

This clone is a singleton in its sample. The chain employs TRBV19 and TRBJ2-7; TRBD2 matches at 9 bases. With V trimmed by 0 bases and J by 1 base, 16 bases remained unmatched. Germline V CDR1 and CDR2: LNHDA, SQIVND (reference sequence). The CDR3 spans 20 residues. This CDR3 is CASSIDPQTRLREGSYEQYF. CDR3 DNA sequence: TGTGCCAGTAGTATAGATCCCCAAACTAGATTGCGGGAGGGTTCCTACGAGCAGTACTTC.

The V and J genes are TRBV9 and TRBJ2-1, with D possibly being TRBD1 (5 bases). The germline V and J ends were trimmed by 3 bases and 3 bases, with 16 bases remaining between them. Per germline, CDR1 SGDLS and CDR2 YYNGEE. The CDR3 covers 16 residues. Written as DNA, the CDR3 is TGTGCCAGCAGCGCCCTACCGTCAGGGCACTACAATGAGCAGTTCTTC. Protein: CASSALPSGHYNEQFF.

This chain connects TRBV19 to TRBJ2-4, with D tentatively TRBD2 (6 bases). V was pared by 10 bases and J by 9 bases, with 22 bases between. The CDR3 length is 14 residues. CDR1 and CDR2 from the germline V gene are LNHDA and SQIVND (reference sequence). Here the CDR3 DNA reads TGTGCCACGGGGAAGCGGGCACTGGGGGGCATTCAGTACTTC. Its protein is CATGKRALGGIQYF.